This TCR beta chain was identified during a study of cytomegalovirus exposure and HLA in healthy donors. As for the study in general: Early released data had 65 million to 100 million unique TCRs, all coming from HLA-typed donors.

PCR employed 60 Vbeta and 13 Jbeta primers. Repertoires were generated with immunoSEQ multiplex PCR, while TCRdb's copy carries only in-frame clones and drops some. The table has about 190,000 clones, more than 75% seen once. To note about this clone: The antigen remains unidentified.

V dropped 1 base and J dropped 7; count of bases not matched to a gene: 6. CDR1 and CDR2 from the germline V gene are SGHVS and FNYEAQ. The length of the CDR3 is 15 residues. Whole-study results and caveats: For TCR beta chains, V- and J-gene trimming was later linked to a missense DCLRE1C variant.

This TCR was recovered from a woman aged 18-29 years in good health and CMV-seronegative. The gene calls are TRBV7-6 and TRBJ1-4, with TRBD1 identical over 7 bases. The specimen sequenced was PBMCs. DNA of the CDR3: TGTGCCAGCAGCTTAGATGACAGGGTTGGTGAAAAACTGTTTTTT. Its translation: CASSLDDRVGEKLFF.